A single sample gave rise to the 22 T cell receptor beta chains below, sequenced in a study of T-cell memory formation after mild COVID-19. Via MiXCR, TCRdb re-called the 5' RACE reads, giving one row per CDR3 protein. The sample includes 250,000 to 300,000 distinct CDR3 sequences, 15% to 20% seen only once; the top ten take around 23%. The sample was PBMCs or a T cell subset sorted from them (not recorded which). The receptors shown here come from a man younger than 35 who had mild COVID-19 (a few samples of this study predate the infection). Cell type and time point are not known.

This clonotype occurred a few times. The chain has TRBV20-1 and TRBJ2-7; D unresolved. CDR1 and CDR2 from the germline V gene are DFQATT and SNEGSKA (reference sequence). With 6 bases removed from V and 3 bases from J, the gap between germline ends came to 15 bases. CDR3 length equals 13 residues. The chain's CDR3 is CSAELTLNYEQYF. CDR3 coding DNA: TGCAGTGCGGAGCTAACACTTAACTACGAGCAGTACTTC.

A few counts support this clonotype. The chain combines TRBV7-2 with TRBJ2-1, with 8 bases matching TRBD2. The CDR3 covers 14 residues. Germline V gene sequence: CDR1 SGHTA, CDR2 FQGNSA. The trim removed 3 bases at V and 8 bases at J, leaving 6 bases unmatched. CDR3 coding DNA: TGTGCCAGCAGCTTGGGCGGGGGGCTCCATGAGCAGTTCTTC. It is translated as CASSLGGGLHEQFF.

A few counts support this clonotype. V usage is TRBV7-2 and J usage is TRBJ2-3, with D hard to call. This CDR3 is 12 amino acids long. Trimming removed 0 bases from V and 8 bases from J, with 6 bases in between. Germline V CDR1 and CDR2: SGHTA, FQGNSA. The CDR3 spells CASSLARGTQYF. The CDR3 nucleotides are TGTGCCAGCAGCTTAGCGCGTGGTACGCAGTATTTT.

V is TRBV5-6 and J is TRBJ2-5, with 7 nucleotides matching TRBD1. V was pared by 2 bases and J by 6 bases, with 4 bases of the junction left unmatched. CDR1 is SGHDT, CDR2 YYEEEE, per germline. The CDR3 runs 13 residues. The CDR3 DNA follows: TGTGCCAGCAGCTTTAGGGGGCCGAAGACCCAGTACTTC. Protein product: CASSFRGPKTQYF.

This clonotype was recorded many times. This chain links TRBV6-5 with TRBJ1-4; D uncertain. CDR3 length: 13 residues. The V and J ends lost 11 bases and 7 bases respectively, with 17 bases between them. Germline assignment: CDR1 MNHEY and CDR2 SVGAGI. CDR3 amino acids: CASRLGRREKLFF. For the CDR3, the DNA is TGTGCCTCGCGGTTGGGGAGGCGTGAAAAACTGTTTTTT.

This clonotype was recorded a few times. This rearrangement joins TRBV3-1 to TRBJ2-7, with TRBD1 identical over 11 bases. This CDR3 spans 15 amino acids. J was trimmed by 6 bases and V by 4 bases; bases with no gene match: 8. The germline CDR1 and CDR2 sequences are LGHDT and YNNKEL (reference sequence). The CDR3 sequence: CASSPAWDRGGEQYV. CDR3 nucleotides: TGTGCCAGCAGCCCCGCGTGGGACAGGGGGGGCGAGCAGTACGTC.

This rearrangement joins TRBV7-9 to TRBJ1-2; D not resolved. CDR3 length equals 13 residues. The germline V gene has CDR1 SEHNR and CDR2 FQNEAQ (reference sequence). Trimming removed 7 bases at V and 5 bases at J, with 14 bases between. The CDR3 spells CASTNGTAYGYTF. The CDR3 coding sequence is TGTGCCAGCACCAACGGCACCGCTTATGGCTACACCTTC.

This clonotype has just a few counts. This rearrangement joins TRBV5-1 to TRBJ2-7; D is possibly TRBD1 (5 bases). V gave up 2 bases and J gave up 5 bases, with 17 bases separating them. CDR1 is SGHRS and CDR2 is YFSETQ in the germline V gene. The CDR3 runs 15 residues. The CDR3 sequence: CASSFGQGAVDEQYV. The CDR3, as DNA: TGCGCCAGCAGCTTTGGCCAAGGGGCCGTTGACGAGCAGTACGTC.

This clonotype turned up a few times. J is TRBJ2-6 and V is TRBV11-2; 12 positions match TRBD2. There are 18 residues in the CDR3. Trimming removed 6 bases from V and 4 bases from J; junction bases left unmatched: 10. Looked up from germline, CDR1 is SGHAT and CDR2 is FQNNGV. CDR3 loop: CASRKLAGGSTGANVLTF. CDR3 DNA: TGTGCCAGCAGAAAACTAGCGGGGGGTTCAACCGGGGCCAACGTCCTGACTTTC.

This clonotype was recorded at least ten times. The chain links TRBV6-5 to TRBJ1-4; TRBD1 matches 7 bases. V was clipped by 7 bases and J by 7 bases; unmatched bases: 9. Germline values: CDR1 MNHEY, CDR2 SVGAGI. This CDR3 has 14 residues. Here the CDR3 DNA reads TGTGCCAGCAATCAACAGGGGCGGGGTGAAAAACTGTTTTTT. It translates to CASNQQGRGEKLFF.

There are a few counts of this clonotype. The chain couples TRBV24-1 to TRBJ2-5; 8 nucleotides align to TRBD1. V gave up 4 bases and J gave up 5 bases; unmatched junction bases: 8. CDR3 length: 15 amino acids. The V gene's germline CDR1 is KGHDR and CDR2 SFDVKD. The CDR3 sequence: CATSDPTGERETQYF. Here the CDR3 DNA reads TGTGCCACCAGTGACCCGACAGGGGAGAGGGAGACCCAGTACTTC.

This clonotype was seen more than once but under ten times. The rearrangement joins TRBV5-4 to TRBJ1-2; the D is unclear. The V gene's germline CDR1 is SGHNT and CDR2 YYREEE (reference sequence). CDR3 length equals 13 residues. V was trimmed by 4 bases and J by 6 bases, leaving 13 bases between them. The CDR3 bases are TGTGCCAGCAGCCCCGAGAGGGTAGATGGCTACACCTTC. Its protein is CASSPERVDGYTF.

The table lists this clonotype with a few counts. V and J are TRBV7-2 and TRBJ2-1, with 11 bases aligning to TRBD2. J lost 2 bases, V lost 0 bases, and 6 bases had no gene match. This CDR3 is 18 amino acids long. Germline V lookup: CDR1 SGHTA, CDR2 FQGNSA. The DNA of the CDR3 is TGTGCCAGCAGCTTAGCCGGCCCTAGCGGGGGGCCCTACAATGAGCAGTTCTTC. Translated: CASSLAGPSGGPYNEQFF.

The CDR3 coding sequence is TGCGCCAGCAGGAGGACAGGGGGCGCGAACACTGAAGCTTTCTTT. As protein: CASRRTGGANTEAFF. The chain carries TRBV5-1 and TRBJ1-1, with TRBD1 matching 11 bases. CDR3 length: 15 amino acids. Trimming removed 5 bases from V and 1 base from J; junction bases left unmatched: 4. Looked up from germline, CDR1 is SGHRS and CDR2 is YFSETQ. Looking up the rest from reference TRBV5-1 and TRBJ1-1 gives the full variable domain: KAGVTQTPRYLIKTRGQQVTLSCSPISGHRSVSWYQQTPGQGLQFLFEYFSETQRNKGNFPGRFSGRQFSNSRSEMNVSTLELGDSALYLCASRRTGGANTEAFFGQGTRLTVV.

This clonotype occurred a few times. The chain employs TRBV4-1 and TRBJ2-3, with 8 bases lining up with TRBD1. The V gene end was trimmed by 0 bases and the J gene end by 3 bases; junction bases not matched to a gene: 5. The CDR3 runs 16 residues. Germline V gene data show CDR1 as MGHRA and CDR2 as YSYEKL. The CDR3 nucleotides read TGCGCCAGCAGCCAAGAGGCAGGGGGCGCAACAGATACGCAGTATTTT. Protein product: CASSQEAGGATDTQYF.

This clonotype has a handful of counts. V usage is TRBV7-2 and J usage is TRBJ2-5, with D tentatively TRBD1 or TRBD2 (6 bases each). Germline loops: CDR1 SGHTA, CDR2 FQGNSA. V was clipped by 1 base and J by 6 bases, with 12 bases between them. The CDR3 runs 14 residues. The CDR3 sequence: CASSLEGGRKTQYF. In DNA form, the CDR3 reads TGTGCCAGCAGCTTAGAAGGGGGGCGGAAGACCCAGTACTTC. Supplemented by reference TRBV7-2 and TRBJ2-5, the full variable domain reads GAGVSQSPSNKVTEKGKDVELRCDPISGHTALYWYRQSLGQGLEFLIYFQGNSAPDKSGLPSDRFSAERTGGSVSTLTIQRTQQEDSAVYLCASSLEGGRKTQYFGPGTRLLVL.

There are many counts of this clonotype. The chain joins TRBV11-2 to TRBJ2-3, with D possibly called TRBD1 or TRBD2 (6 bases each). In germline, CDR1 is SGHAT, CDR2 FQNNGV. The CDR3 extends over 16 amino acids. Deletions cut 4 bases from V and 2 bases from J, with 16 bases between. The CDR3 reads CASSSIGTGATDTQYF. The CDR3 DNA follows: TGTGCCAGCAGCTCAATTGGGACGGGGGCCACAGATACGCAGTATTTT.

This clonotype was found many times. The V gene is TRBV5-1, the J gene TRBJ2-2; D is possibly TRBD1 (5 bases). Germline V lookup: CDR1 SGHRS, CDR2 YFSETQ. The V end was cut by 2 bases, the J end by 7 bases, with 12 bases between. CDR3 length equals 14 residues. DNA for the CDR3: TGCGCCAGCAGCTTCTCGCAGGGCGGCGGGGAGCTGTTTTTT. This codes for CASSFSQGGGELFF.

This clonotype was counted between two and nine times. This chain links TRBV7-9 with TRBJ2-5; no clear D gene. V was pared by 5 bases and J by 7 bases, with 11 bases between. Looked up from germline, CDR1 is SEHNR and CDR2 is FQNEAQ (reference sequence). The CDR3 loop spans 12 amino acids. CDR3 nucleotide sequence: TGTGCCAGCAGCCCTCTATTCGGGACCCAGTACTTC. Translation gives CASSPLFGTQYF.

This clonotype was recorded a few times. The gene calls are TRBV7-6 and TRBJ2-1; no reliable D call. CDR3 length equals 13 residues. Trimming shortened V by 10 bases and J by 4 bases, and 14 bases separated the two germline ends. The germline gives CDR1 SGHVS, CDR2 FNYEAQ. CDR3 sequence (DNA): TGTGCCACCCAGGCAACTAATTACAATGAGCAGTTCTTC. The encoded protein is CATQATNYNEQFF. The full variable domain, in which reference TRBV7-6 and TRBJ2-1 provide the parts outside the CDR3, is GAGVSQSPRYKVTKRGQDVALRCDPISGHVSLYWYRQALGQGPEFLTYFNYEAQQDKSGLPNDRFSAERPEGSISTLTIQRTEQRDSAMYRCATQATNYNEQFFGPGTRLTVL.

The genes are TRBV20-1 and TRBJ1-5; 7 positions agree with TRBD1. This CDR3 comprises 13 residues. Germline CDR1 DFQATT, CDR2 SNEGSKA (reference sequence). Trimming cost V 4 bases and J 4 bases; bases outside gene matches: 4. CDR3 residues: CSATGTVNQPQHF. Written as DNA, the CDR3 is TGCAGTGCTACCGGGACAGTTAATCAGCCCCAGCATTTT.

The rearrangement joins TRBV27 to TRBJ1-1, with 7 nucleotides matching TRBD1. The CDR3 has 15 amino acids. V dropped 3 bases and J dropped 4; count of bases not matched to a gene: 8. CDR1 and CDR2 from the germline V gene are MNHEY and SMNVEV (reference sequence). The chain's CDR3 is CASSFDRVSGTEAFF. The CDR3 region has the DNA TGTGCCAGCAGTTTCGACAGGGTTAGTGGCACTGAAGCTTTCTTT.